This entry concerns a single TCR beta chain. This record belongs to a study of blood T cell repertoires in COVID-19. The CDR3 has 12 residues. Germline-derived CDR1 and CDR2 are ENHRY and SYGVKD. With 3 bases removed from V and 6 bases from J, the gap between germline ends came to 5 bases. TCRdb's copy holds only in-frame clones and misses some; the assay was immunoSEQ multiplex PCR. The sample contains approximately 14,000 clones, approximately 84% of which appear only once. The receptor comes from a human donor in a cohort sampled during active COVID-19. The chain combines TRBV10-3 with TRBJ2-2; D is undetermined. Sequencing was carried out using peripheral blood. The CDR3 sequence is CAISENSGELFF. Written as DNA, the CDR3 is TGTGCCATCAGTGAAAACTCCGGGGAGCTGTTTTTT.